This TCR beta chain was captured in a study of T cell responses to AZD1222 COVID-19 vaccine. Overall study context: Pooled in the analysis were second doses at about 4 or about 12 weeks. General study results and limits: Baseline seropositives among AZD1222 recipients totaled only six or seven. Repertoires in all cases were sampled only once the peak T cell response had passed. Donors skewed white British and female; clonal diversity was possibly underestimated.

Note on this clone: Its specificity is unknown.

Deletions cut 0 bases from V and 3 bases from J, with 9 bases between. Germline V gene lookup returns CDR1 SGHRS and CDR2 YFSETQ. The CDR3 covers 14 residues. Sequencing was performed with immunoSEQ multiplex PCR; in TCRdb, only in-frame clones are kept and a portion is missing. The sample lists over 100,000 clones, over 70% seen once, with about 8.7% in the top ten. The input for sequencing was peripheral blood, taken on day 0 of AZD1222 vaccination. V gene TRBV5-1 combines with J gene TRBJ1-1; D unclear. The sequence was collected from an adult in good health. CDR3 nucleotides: TGCGCCAGCAGCTTGGGAGGCCTCGACACTGAAGCTTTCTTT. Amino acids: CASSLGGLDTEAFF.